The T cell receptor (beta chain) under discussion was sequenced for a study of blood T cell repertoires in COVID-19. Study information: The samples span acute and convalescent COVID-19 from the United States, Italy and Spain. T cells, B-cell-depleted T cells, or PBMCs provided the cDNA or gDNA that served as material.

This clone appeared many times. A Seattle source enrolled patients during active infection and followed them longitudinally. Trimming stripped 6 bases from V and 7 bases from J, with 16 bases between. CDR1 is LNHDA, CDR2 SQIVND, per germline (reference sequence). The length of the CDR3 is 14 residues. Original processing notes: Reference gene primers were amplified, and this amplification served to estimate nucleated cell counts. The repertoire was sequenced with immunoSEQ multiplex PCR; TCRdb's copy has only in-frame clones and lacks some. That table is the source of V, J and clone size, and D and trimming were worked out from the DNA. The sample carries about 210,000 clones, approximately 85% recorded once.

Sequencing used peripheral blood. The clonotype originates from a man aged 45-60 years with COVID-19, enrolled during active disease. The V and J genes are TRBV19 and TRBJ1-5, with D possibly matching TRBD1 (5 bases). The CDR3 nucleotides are TGTGCCAGTAGGTCCAGGGCGTCATGGCAGCCCCAGCATTTT. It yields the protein CASRSRASWQPQHF.